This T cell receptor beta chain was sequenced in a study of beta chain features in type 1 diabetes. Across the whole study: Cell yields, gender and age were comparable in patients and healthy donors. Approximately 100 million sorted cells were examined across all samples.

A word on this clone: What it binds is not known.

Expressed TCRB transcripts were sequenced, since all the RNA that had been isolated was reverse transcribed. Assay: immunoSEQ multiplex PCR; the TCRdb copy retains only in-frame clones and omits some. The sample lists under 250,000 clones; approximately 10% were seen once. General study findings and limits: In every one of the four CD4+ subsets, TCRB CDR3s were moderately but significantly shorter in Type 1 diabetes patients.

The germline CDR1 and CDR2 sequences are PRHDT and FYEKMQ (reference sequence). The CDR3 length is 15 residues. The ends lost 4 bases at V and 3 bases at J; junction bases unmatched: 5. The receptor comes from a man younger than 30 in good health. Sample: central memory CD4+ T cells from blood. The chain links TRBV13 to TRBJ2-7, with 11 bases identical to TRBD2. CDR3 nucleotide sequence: TGTGCCAGCAGCTGGGGACTAGCGGACAACTACGAGCAGTACTTC. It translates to CASSWGLADNYEQYF.